Sequencing of this TCR beta chain was carried out in a study of shared clonotypes between healthy human individuals. Study findings and constraints: In general, naive subsets displayed greater estimated richness than memory subsets did.

Profiled with immunoSEQ multiplex PCR; TCRdb holds only in-frame clones, not every one. This sample has 1 million to 1.2 million clones; roughly 77% occur once, and the top ten carry more than 0.85%. CDR3 length: 15 amino acids. The V gene's germline CDR1 is SGHAT and CDR2 FQDESV (reference sequence). V lost 1 base and J lost 4; bases outside the gene matches: 5. As for this clone: The antigen is not known.

The chain joins TRBV11-1 to TRBJ2-7; TRBD2 aligns across 9 bases. The TCR sequence derives from a man aged 18 to 30 in good health. Some clones in this sample may be carry-over from other donors' samples. Sequenced sample: memory CD4+ T cells from PBMCs. Sample subset: CD45RA-negative fraction. The DNA for the CDR3 is TGTGCCAGCAGCTTAGTAGCGGGAGCCGGGTACGAGCAGTACTTC. Translation gives CASSLVAGAGYEQYF. Full variable domain (outside the CDR3, taken from reference TRBV11-1 and TRBJ2-7): EAEVAQSPRYKITEKSQAVAFWCDPISGHATLYWYRQILGQGPELLVQFQDESVVDDSQLPKDRFSAERLKGVDSTLKIQPAELGDSAMYLCASSLVAGAGYEQYFGPGTRLTVT.